This passage covers 7 T cell receptor beta chains from one sample sequenced in a study of cytotoxic CD8 clonotypes in ibrutinib-treated CLL. Measured with immunoSEQ multiplex PCR; TCRdb has only the in-frame clones, and not every one. The sample consists of over 140,000 clones, over 75% of them appearing once. The sequences come from PBMCs, collected after 36 months of ibrutinib treatment. These TCRs come from a human donor with chronic lymphocytic leukemia.

The chain joins TRBV4-1 to TRBJ1-4; no clear D. Germline assignment: CDR1 MGHRA and CDR2 YSYEKL. Trimming took off 1 base at V and 1 base at J, with 25 bases between the two ends. The CDR3 extends over 21 amino acids. The CDR3 DNA follows: TGCGCCAGCAGCCAAGTGAGACCGGGTCCGATTCCTTTCGTAACTAATGAAAAACTGTTTTTT. Translation gives CASSQVRPGPIPFVTNEKLFF.

This chain connects TRBV30 to TRBJ2-5; TRBD1 is a possible D gene (6 bases). Germline CDR1 reads GTSNPN; CDR2 reads SVGIG (reference sequence). This CDR3 contains 15 residues. V was shortened by 1 base and J by 5 bases, with 17 bases between the two germline ends. CDR3 DNA sequence: TGTGCCTGGAGTGAAGGGACACACCTGGGGGAGACCCAGTACTTC. Translating gives CAWSEGTHLGETQYF.

This rearrangement joins TRBV28 to TRBJ1-4; D is unclear. V lost 2 bases to trimming and J lost 7 bases, with 8 bases between them. CDR1 is MDHEN and CDR2 is SYDVKM in the germline V gene. The CDR3 covers 13 residues. The CDR3 loop is CASSLGRIEKLFF. Here the CDR3 DNA reads TGTGCCAGCAGTTTAGGTCGTATTGAAAAACTGTTTTTT. Combining the CDR3 with reference TRBV28 and TRBJ1-4 gives the whole variable domain DVKVTQSSRYLVKRTGEKVFLECVQDMDHENMFWYRQDPGLGLRLIYFSYDVKMKEKGDIPEGYSVSREKKERFSLILESASTNQTSMYLCASSLGRIEKLFFGSGTQLSVL.

This clone has more than one count but fewer than ten. The chain recombines TRBV9 with TRBJ2-1; 8 nucleotides match TRBD1. Germline CDR1 SGDLS, CDR2 YYNGEE. CDR3 length: 14 residues. V lost 4 bases and J lost 4; bases outside the gene matches: 4. CDR3 DNA sequence: TGTGCCAGCAGCTCCGGGACAGGTTACAATGAGCAGTTCTTC. Translation gives CASSSGTGYNEQFF. The variable domain in full, completed from reference TRBV9 and TRBJ2-1, reads DSGVTQTPKHLITATGQRVTLRCSPRSGDLSVYWYQQSLDQGLQFLIQYYNGEERAKGNILERFSAQQFPDLHSELNLSSLELGDSALYFCASSSGTGYNEQFFGPGTRLTVL.

This sequence joins TRBV19 and TRBJ2-1; TRBD1 or TRBD2 may be the D gene (5 bases each). The CDR3 consists of 14 residues. Looked up from germline, CDR1 is LNHDA and CDR2 is SQIVND (reference sequence). Trimming stripped 6 bases from V and 2 bases from J, with 11 bases between. The CDR3 here is CASSFGGTYNEQFF. In nucleotides, the CDR3 is TGTGCCAGTAGCTTTGGGGGAACCTACAATGAGCAGTTCTTC.

This clone was observed a single time. The V and J genes are TRBV11-3 and TRBJ2-1, with D unclear. The CDR3 is made up of 12 amino acids. V was clipped by 6 bases and J by 3 bases, with 6 bases between them. Germline CDR1 reads SGHNT; CDR2 reads YENEEA. For the CDR3, the DNA is TGTGCCAGCAGTCCTGACTACAATGAGCAGTTCTTC. It is translated as CASSPDYNEQFF.

The chain employs TRBV7-6 and TRBJ2-3, with 9 bases identical to TRBD2. Germline V gene data show CDR1 as SGHVS and CDR2 as FNYEAQ. J was trimmed by 2 bases and V by 1 base; bases with no gene match: 10. The CDR3 has 18 amino acids. CDR3 protein: CASSLGMMAGGPTDTQYF. As DNA, the CDR3 is TGTGCCAGCAGCTTAGGGATGATGGCGGGAGGGCCCACAGATACGCAGTATTTT.